One and the same sample provided the 32 T cell receptor beta chains below, sequenced in a study of T cell responses to AZD1222 COVID-19 vaccine. The method was immunoSEQ multiplex PCR; TCRdb's version includes in-frame clones alone and lacks a portion of them. This sample yields about 85,000 clones, of which roughly nine tenths are seen a single time; roughly 7.7% belongs to the top ten. Material: peripheral blood, obtained on day 0 of AZD1222 vaccination. These receptor sequences come from an adult in good health.

The chain joins TRBV2 to TRBJ2-7; D is possibly TRBD1 (5 bases). CDR1 SNHLY and CDR2 FYNNEI come from the germline V gene. V lost 7 bases, J lost 3 bases, and 7 bases lay in between. The CDR3 is 11 amino acids. CDR3 sequence: CASTDSYEQYF. The CDR3 DNA reads as TGTGCCAGCACTGACAGCTACGAGCAGTACTTC. Complete variable domain (other parts from reference TRBV2 and TRBJ2-7): EPEVTQTPSHQVTQMGQEVILRCVPISNHLYFYWYRQILGQKVEFLVSFYNNEISEKSEIFDDQFSVERPDGSNFTLKIRSTKLEDSAMYFCASTDSYEQYFGPGTRLTVT.

This chain links TRBV15 with TRBJ2-7; no clear D gene. Germline V gives CDR1 LNHNV, CDR2 YYDKDF (reference sequence). V was clipped by 0 bases and J by 3 bases, with 12 bases between them. The CDR3 contains 15 residues. The CDR3 region has the DNA TGTGCCACCAGCAGAGATATGGCTGGAGTCTACGAGCAGTACTTC. Translating gives CATSRDMAGVYEQYF. Full variable domain (remainder filled in from reference TRBV15 and TRBJ2-7): DAMVIQNPRYQVTQFGKPVTLSCSQTLNHNVMYWYQQKSSQAPKLLFHYYDKDFNNEADTPDNFQSRRPNTSFCFLDIRSPGLGDTAMYLCATSRDMAGVYEQYFGPGTRLTVT.

This chain connects TRBV7-2 to TRBJ2-7; D is uncertain. Looked up from germline, CDR1 is SGHTA and CDR2 is FQGNSA. The CDR3 consists of 13 residues. V lost 4 bases and J lost 2, with 9 bases in between. The CDR3 bases are TGTGCCAGCAGCTCATACGGCGCCTACGAGCAGTACTTC. Amino acids: CASSSYGAYEQYF.

The chain has TRBV7-2 and TRBJ1-6; D may be TRBD1 (5 bases). This CDR3 is built from 15 residues. CDR1 and CDR2 from the germline V gene are SGHTA and FQGNSA. Trimming removed 1 base at V and 9 bases at J, with 13 bases between. The CDR3 here is CASSLVGEVGSPLHF. CDR3 in DNA: TGTGCCAGCAGCTTAGTGGGGGAGGTGGGTTCACCCCTCCACTTT.

V usage is TRBV4-1 and J usage is TRBJ1-1; D uncertain. The CDR3 length is 13 residues. Trimming removed 2 bases from V and 7 bases from J, with 11 bases in between. Germline V CDR1 and CDR2: MGHRA, YSYEKL. The DNA of the CDR3 is TGCGCCAGCAGCCAATTAGGGCTTGGTGAAGCTTTCTTT. Its translation is CASSQLGLGEAFF.

The chain combines TRBV3-1 (or the pseudogene TRBV3-2) with TRBJ2-7; 10 bases are shared with TRBD1. V was pared by 3 bases and J by 5 bases, with 7 bases of the junction left unmatched. The CDR3 runs to 15 residues. Germline V gives CDR1 LGHDT, CDR2 YNNKEL (reference sequence). In DNA, the CDR3 is TGTGCCAGCAGCCAGTCGGACAGGGGGAAAAACGAGCAGTACTTC. Translating it yields CASSQSDRGKNEQYF.

The chain joins TRBV5-1 to TRBJ1-1; D perhaps matches TRBD1 (5 bases). V lost 0 bases to trimming and J lost 6 bases, with 12 bases between them. The germline CDR1 and CDR2 sequences are SGHRS and YFSETQ. This CDR3 is built from 14 residues. The CDR3 nucleotides are TGCGCCAGCAGCTTGGGGGCAGGGTTACCTGAAGCTTTCTTT. It codes for CASSLGAGLPEAFF. The whole variable domain, filled in from reference TRBV5-1 and TRBJ1-1, reads KAGVTQTPRYLIKTRGQQVTLSCSPISGHRSVSWYQQTPGQGLQFLFEYFSETQRNKGNFPGRFSGRQFSNSRSEMNVSTLELGDSALYLCASSLGAGLPEAFFGQGTRLTVV.

V gene TRBV27 combines with J gene TRBJ1-5, with 7 bases identical to TRBD1. Germline V CDR1 and CDR2: MNHEY, SMNVEV (reference sequence). This CDR3 spans 15 amino acids. V dropped 6 bases and J dropped 7; count of bases not matched to a gene: 12. CDR3 DNA: TGTGCCAGCAGCCTAAGAGCCACAGGGGTCCAGCCCCAGCATTTT. This encodes CASSLRATGVQPQHF.

The chain joins TRBV24-1 to TRBJ1-1; D is uncertain. The CDR3 consists of 13 residues. The germline V gene has CDR1 KGHDR and CDR2 SFDVKD. V shed 4 bases and J shed 5 bases, with 10 bases lying between them. CDR3 nucleotides: TGTGCCACCAGTGAGCCGCCGGGAACTGAAGCTTTCTTT. It is translated as CATSEPPGTEAFF.

This clone has just a few counts. This rearrangement joins TRBV4-3 to TRBJ2-1; D unresolved. From germline, CDR1 is LGHNA and CDR2 YSLEER. V lost 3 bases and J lost 3, with 12 bases in between. This CDR3 comprises 15 residues. The CDR3 is CASSQARSNYNEQFF. For the CDR3, the DNA is TGCGCCAGCAGCCAGGCGCGATCCAACTACAATGAGCAGTTCTTC.

CDR3 residues: CASSREQGGIQYF. In DNA form, the CDR3 reads TGTGCCAGCAGCCGCGAACAGGGGGGCATTCAGTACTTC. V and J are TRBV7-2 and TRBJ2-4; 8 bases are a match to TRBD1. Germline CDR1 and CDR2: SGHTA and FQGNSA. V lost 5 bases and J lost 9; bases outside the gene matches: 6. The CDR3 runs 13 residues.

The chain carries TRBV3-1 (or the pseudogene TRBV3-2) and TRBJ2-7; the D gene could be TRBD1 or TRBD2 (5 bases each). The CDR3 totals 14 residues. The germline gives CDR1 LGHDT, CDR2 YNNKEL (reference sequence). The V gene lost 6 bases and the J gene lost 4 bases, with 16 bases spanning the gap. As DNA, the CDR3 is TGTGCCAGCAGTCTTAACCGGGGCTTTTACGAGCAGTACTTC. Amino acid sequence: CASSLNRGFYEQYF.

Here the CDR3 DNA reads TGTGCCAGCAGCCGCCCCCAGACGGGGAACACCGGGGAGCTGTTTTTT. Residues: CASSRPQTGNTGELFF. The rearrangement joins TRBV3-1 (or the pseudogene TRBV3-2) to TRBJ2-2, with no clear D. V shed 4 bases and J shed 1 base, with 13 bases lying between them. Germline V gene data show CDR1 as LGHDT and CDR2 as YNNKEL (reference sequence). This CDR3 has 16 residues.

The CDR3 DNA reads as TGTGCCAGCAGAGTTGCAGGGAGGGGCGACAGCGAGCAGTACTTC. It is translated as CASRVAGRGDSEQYF. The V and J genes are TRBV28 and TRBJ2-7; 7 bases map to TRBD2. This CDR3 is 15 amino acids long. V lost 6 bases to trimming and J lost 6 bases; unmatched junction nucleotides: 14. Per germline, CDR1 MDHEN and CDR2 SYDVKM.

In DNA, the CDR3 is TGTGCCAGCAGCCCCCCACTGGCAGCCCCTAACTATGGCTACACCTTC. This sequence encodes CASSPPLAAPNYGYTF. The genes are TRBV4-2 and TRBJ1-2, with D uncertain. Germline CDR1 is LGHNA and CDR2 is YNFKEQ. V shed 4 bases and J shed 0 bases, with 15 bases lying between them. This CDR3 is 16 amino acids long.

The chain recombines TRBV19 with TRBJ1-1; tentatively, D is TRBD1 (5 bases). Per the germline V gene, CDR1 is LNHDA and CDR2 is SQIVND (reference sequence). The CDR3 is made up of 14 amino acids. V dropped 1 base and J dropped 5 bases, with 11 bases sitting between them. The CDR3 region is CASSIVGGSTEAFF. The DNA for the CDR3 is TGTGCCAGTAGTATAGTGGGGGGGAGTACTGAAGCTTTCTTT.

There are a few counts of this clone. The chain's CDR3 is CASNPTGGHDEQYF. The CDR3 DNA sequence: TGTGCCAGTAACCCCACAGGGGGTCACGACGAGCAGTACTTC. This chain joins TRBV19 and TRBJ2-7; 8 bases map to TRBD1. Germline-derived CDR1 and CDR2 are LNHDA and SQIVND (reference sequence). The CDR3 length is 14 residues. V lost 7 bases, J lost 5 bases, and 10 bases stayed unmatched.

CDR3 nucleotides: TGTGCCAGCAGCCCAAGGGGGGCAAAGGGCTACACCTTC. Translation gives CASSPRGAKGYTF. The gene calls are TRBV6-5 and TRBJ1-2; maybe TRBD1 (6 bases). The CDR3 loop spans 13 amino acids. Between the trimmed V and J ends, which lost 6 bases and 8 bases, there was a span of 16 bases. Germline CDR1 reads MNHEY; CDR2 reads SVGAGI.

This chain connects TRBV28 to TRBJ2-3; D might be TRBD1 or TRBD2, each matching 5 bases. The CDR3 runs 17 residues. Trimming pared 5 bases from V and 4 bases from J, leaving 22 bases between. Germline V CDR1 and CDR2: MDHEN, SYDVKM. CDR3 DNA: TGTGCCAGCAGTACCGGAAGGGCAGGGAGCTATTCAGATACGCAGTATTTT. It translates to CASSTGRAGSYSDTQYF.

CDR3 in amino acids: CASRTYVYQETQYF. DNA for the CDR3: TGCGCCAGCAGAACCTATGTTTATCAAGAGACCCAGTACTTC. V usage is TRBV5-1 and J usage is TRBJ2-5, with no clear D. Trimming removed 5 bases from V and 2 bases from J, with 13 bases in between. The CDR3 extends over 14 amino acids. CDR1 and CDR2 (germline): SGHRS, YFSETQ.

This clone was recorded once. CDR3 sequence: CASSPGALEKLFF. For the CDR3, the DNA is TGTGCCAGCAGCCCGGGGGCGCTTGAAAAACTGTTTTTT. The rearrangement uses TRBV7-8 and TRBJ1-4, with D maybe TRBD1 (6 bases). V dropped 5 bases and J dropped 7 bases, with 11 bases sitting between them. Germline assignment: CDR1 SGHVS and CDR2 FQNEAQ. The CDR3 is 13 amino acids.

The rearrangement uses TRBV6-6 and TRBJ2-7, with 11 bases lining up with TRBD2. V lost 5 bases, J lost 3 bases, and 18 bases stayed unmatched. The CDR3 sequence is 19 residues long. Looked up from germline, CDR1 is MNHNY and CDR2 is SVGAGI (reference sequence). In DNA, the CDR3 is TGTGCCAGCAGTCGACAGACTAGCGGGGTCGACTCCTTCGTCTACGAGCAGTACTTC. Translating it yields CASSRQTSGVDSFVYEQYF.

The chain combines TRBV28 with TRBJ2-3; 9 bases are a match to TRBD1. J lost 7 bases, V lost 5 bases, and 4 bases had no gene match. This CDR3 has 13 residues. CDR1 and CDR2 (germline): MDHEN, SYDVKM. This CDR3 is CASSPQGANTQYF. DNA for the CDR3: TGTGCCAGCAGTCCACAGGGGGCAAATACGCAGTATTTT.

V gene TRBV18 combines with J gene TRBJ1-4; D call uncertain. The length of the CDR3 is 12 residues. The ends were cut back, 3 bases at V and 4 bases at J, with 3 bases in the middle. CDR1 and CDR2 from the germline V gene are KGHSH and LQKENI. CDR3 in amino acids: CASSPLNEKLFF. CDR3 nucleotides: TGTGCCAGCTCACCCCTTAATGAAAAACTGTTTTTT.

The V call is TRBV19, the J call TRBJ2-5; D gene ambiguous. The CDR3 has 14 amino acids. Germline V gene data show CDR1 as LNHDA and CDR2 as SQIVND (reference sequence). V was clipped by 3 bases and J by 3 bases, with 11 bases between them. The CDR3 coding sequence is TGTGCCAGTAGTATTGGGCAGGCCAAAGAGACCCAGTACTTC. It encodes CASSIGQAKETQYF.

The chain recombines TRBV25-1 with TRBJ1-3; the D is unclear. Trimming stripped 0 bases from V and 0 bases from J, with 12 bases between. The CDR3 covers 17 residues. Germline lookup yields CDR1 MGHDK and CDR2 SYGVNS. Written as DNA, the CDR3 is TGTGCCAGCAGTGAATATGGAGGGATCAGCTCTGGAAACACCATATATTTT. Protein product: CASSEYGGISSGNTIYF.

V is TRBV19 and J is TRBJ1-2; 8 bases map to TRBD1. The trim removed 3 bases at V and 4 bases at J, leaving 4 bases unmatched. Germline V gene data show CDR1 as LNHDA and CDR2 as SQIVND (reference sequence). The CDR3 contains 14 residues. The CDR3 region has the DNA TGTGCCAGTAGTATCGACAGGGGAGCCTATGGCTACACCTTC. It specifies CASSIDRGAYGYTF.

V usage is TRBV7-9 and J usage is TRBJ1-1, with TRBD1 as a possible D gene (5 bases). V lost 9 bases and J 6 bases, leaving 20 bases between the germline ends. The CDR3 is 14 amino acids. CDR1 is SEHNR and CDR2 is FQNEAQ in the germline V gene (reference sequence). CDR3 in amino acids: CASASLKGFAEAFF. CDR3 sequence (DNA): TGTGCCAGTGCATCCTTAAAGGGGTTCGCTGAAGCTTTCTTT.

The chain combines TRBV28 with TRBJ1-5; tentatively, D is TRBD1 (6 bases). The germline V gene has CDR1 MDHEN and CDR2 SYDVKM. V was cut by 7 bases and J by 2 bases, with 18 bases left in between. This CDR3 is built from 16 residues. The CDR3 bases are TGTGCCAGCACCAAAAGGGGGGGTTGGGGCAATCAGCCCCAGCATTTT. Amino acid sequence: CASTKRGGWGNQPQHF.

In its sample, this clone was seen a few times. This chain joins TRBV11-2 and TRBJ1-1; the D gene is possibly TRBD1 (5 bases). Germline V gene lookup returns CDR1 SGHAT and CDR2 FQNNGV. Deletions cut 0 bases from V and 8 bases from J, with 13 bases between. The CDR3 sequence is 14 residues long. The CDR3: CASSLEQALAEAFF. The DNA of the CDR3 is TGTGCCAGCAGCTTAGAACAGGCGCTGGCAGAAGCTTTCTTT.

The chain is built from TRBV6-5 and TRBJ2-1; 9 positions match TRBD1. V was pared by 6 bases and J by 8 bases, with 11 bases of the junction left unmatched. Germline loops: CDR1 MNHEY, CDR2 SVGAGI. CDR3 size: 15 residues. The CDR3 coding sequence is TGTGCCAGCAGGCCACAGGGGGCCCCTTCCGATGAGCAGTTCTTC. Protein sequence: CASRPQGAPSDEQFF.

This chain joins TRBV15 and TRBJ1-1, with TRBD1 matching over 8 bases. CDR3 length equals 15 residues. From germline, CDR1 is LNHNV and CDR2 YYDKDF (reference sequence). V was pared by 3 bases and J by 6 bases, with 9 bases of the junction left unmatched. The CDR3 loop reads CATSRAPGTGPEAFF. The CDR3 bases are TGTGCCACCAGCAGGGCTCCCGGGACAGGACCTGAAGCTTTCTTT.